Listed below are T cell receptor beta chains from one sample, sequenced in a study of blood T cell repertoires in COVID-19. Repertoires were generated with immunoSEQ multiplex PCR, while TCRdb's copy carries only in-frame clones and drops some. This sample has around 64,000 clones, with around four fifths found just once. The sequenced sample consisted of peripheral blood. The origin of the receptors is a human donor in a cohort sampled during active COVID-19. CDR3s include the opening cysteine and the closing phenylalanine or tryptophan. A D gene is named only where the DNA matches it firmly. Some rows have no size entry. The others give once, few or many, or a class for an expanded clone.

D,J,V,size,CDR3,DNA
-,TRBJ1-2,TRBV27,-,CASSLGQYYGYTF,TGTGCCAGCAGTTTAGGACAGTACTATGGCTACACCTTC
TRBD1,TRBJ1-1,TRBV9,-,CASSVVRGYTEAFF,TGTGCCAGCAGCGTAGTCAGGGGGTACACTGAAGCTTTCTTT
TRBD2,TRBJ2-3,TRBV3-1/TRBV3-2,-,CASSQEASGGSDTQYF,TGTGCCAGCAGCCAAGAGGCTAGCGGGGGGTCAGATACGCAGTATTTT
-,TRBJ2-7,TRBV5-8,few,CASSPGTPYEQYF,TGTGCCAGCAGCCCAGGTACCCCCTACGAGCAGTACTTC
TRBD1,TRBJ2-5,TRBV10-3,-,CAINPGTGGETQYF,TGTGCCATCAACCCCGGGACAGGGGGGGAGACCCAGTACTTC
TRBD2,TRBJ2-3,TRBV5-1,-,CASSLFGGSDTDTQYF,TGCGCCAGCAGCTTGTTCGGGGGGTCAGACACAGATACGCAGTATTTT
-,TRBJ1-6,TRBV5-4,few,CASSPRGGLNSPLHF,TGTGCCAGCAGCCCCCGGGGGGGGCTTAATTCACCCCTCCACTTT
-,TRBJ1-2,TRBV10-3,-,CAISESGGGYTF,TGTGCCATCAGTGAGTCCGGGGGTGGCTACACCTTC
TRBD2,TRBJ2-5,TRBV19,-,CASSIGGGHQETQYF,TGTGCCAGTAGTATAGGCGGGGGACACCAAGAGACCCAGTACTTC
-,TRBJ1-1,TRBV3-1/TRBV3-2,-,CASSLGQMNTEAFF,TGTGCCAGCAGCCTAGGACAGATGAACACTGAAGCTTTCTTT
TRBD1,TRBJ1-6,TRBV4-1,-,CASSQGFDRGSTSPLHF,TGCGCCAGCAGCCAAGGGTTCGACAGGGGTTCCACTTCACCCCTCCACTTT
-,TRBJ1-5,TRBV7-2,few,CASSSTNRNQPQHF,TGTGCCAGCAGCTCCACTAATCGGAATCAGCCCCAGCATTTT
TRBD1,TRBJ1-1,TRBV5-6,-,CASGGQGILWDEAFF,TGTGCCAGTGGGGGACAGGGAATTCTTTGGGATGAAGCTTTCTTT
-,TRBJ1-3,TRBV20-1,-,CSVGGGNTIYF,TGCAGTGTCGGGGGGGGGAACACCATATATTTT
-,TRBJ1-1,TRBV5-6,-,CACGPNPTEAFF,TGTGCCTGCGGGCCGAATCCCACTGAAGCTTTCTTT
TRBD1,TRBJ1-2,TRBV10-3,-,CAIRTGGSGYTF,TGTGCCATCAGGACAGGGGGCAGTGGCTACACCTTC
-,TRBJ2-3,TRBV10-3,-,CAIRGGGSTDTQYF,TGTGCCATCAGAGGAGGCGGTAGCACAGATACGCAGTATTTT
TRBD2,TRBJ2-5,TRBV30,-,CAWDRGGRETQYF,TGTGCCTGGGATCGGGGGGGCCGCGAGACCCAGTACTTC
-,TRBJ1-2,TRBV11-2,-,CASSLGGFYGYTF,TGTGCCAGCAGCTTAGGCGGCTTCTATGGCTACACCTTC
-,TRBJ2-3,TRBV3-1/TRBV3-2,-,CASSLGGQDTQYF,TGTGCCAGCAGCCTGGGGGGGCAAGATACGCAGTATTTT
-,TRBJ2-7,TRBV7-9,-,CASSLASPFFEQYF,TGTGCCAGCAGCTTAGCATCCCCATTTTTCGAGCAGTACTTC
-,TRBJ2-1,TRBV10-3,-,CAIRSPDILNEQFF,TGTGCCATCAGGTCCCCGGACATTTTGAATGAGCAGTTCTTC
-,TRBJ2-3,TRBV6-6,-,CASSTQADTQYF,TGTGCCAGCAGCACCCAAGCCGATACGCAGTATTTT
TRBD2,TRBJ2-1,TRBV6-5,-,CASRQMGGAYNEQFF,TGTGCCAGCCGTCAAATGGGGGGGGCCTACAATGAGCAGTTCTTC
-,TRBJ1-2,TRBV5-1,once,CASSLDGQGNYGYTF,TGCGCCAGCAGCTTGGATGGGCAGGGAAACTATGGCTACACCTTC
TRBD2,TRBJ2-7,TRBV5-1,once,CASSLAFGGVTYEQYF,TGCGCCAGCAGCTTGGCTTTCGGGGGGGTCACCTACGAGCAGTACTTC
TRBD2,TRBJ2-1,TRBV6-5,-,CASNVLAAYNEQFF,TGTGCCAGCAACGTACTAGCGGCCTACAATGAGCAGTTCTTC
-,TRBJ1-2,TRBV10-3,-,CAISKGGDSGRAPDGYTF,TGTGCCATCAGTAAAGGGGGTGATTCAGGGAGGGCTCCGGATGGCTACACCTTC
-,TRBJ1-1,TRBV11-1,-,CASSLKTGTEAFF,TGTGCCAGCAGCTTAAAGACGGGTACTGAAGCTTTCTTT
-,TRBJ2-5,TRBV12-3/TRBV12-4,-,CASSPLETQYF,TGTGCCAGCAGTCCTCTGGAGACCCAGTACTTC
TRBD1,TRBJ2-7,TRBV27,-,CATSRQGAAYEQYF,TGTGCCACCTCCCGACAGGGTGCAGCCTACGAGCAGTACTTC
-,TRBJ1-2,TRBV29-1,-,CSAWTEIYGYTF,TGCAGCGCTTGGACAGAGATCTATGGCTACACCTTC
-,TRBJ1-2,TRBV5-4,-,CASSLTIGQRYGYTF,TGTGCCAGCAGCTTGACCATCGGACAACGCTATGGCTACACCTTC
TRBD1,TRBJ1-1,TRBV29-1,-,CSVLNPPDTGGPNTEAFF,TGCAGCGTACTTAACCCGCCTGACACAGGGGGGCCGAACACTGAAGCTTTCTTT
TRBD2,TRBJ2-3,TRBV5-4,-,CASSFSGGSTDTQYF,TGTGCCAGCAGCTTTAGCGGGGGTAGCACAGATACGCAGTATTTT
-,TRBJ1-5,TRBV27,-,CASSPTGGGLPNQPQHF,TGTGCCAGCAGTCCGACCGGGGGGGGGCTCCCTAATCAGCCCCAGCATTTT
TRBD1,TRBJ2-5,TRBV24-1,-,CATSGRDSQETQYF,TGTGCCACCAGTGGCCGGGACAGCCAAGAGACCCAGTACTTC
-,TRBJ2-1,TRBV11-3,-,CASSPHGSYNEQFF,TGTGCCAGCAGCCCCCACGGGTCCTACAATGAGCAGTTCTTC
TRBD1,TRBJ1-3,TRBV2,-,CASRSQGAVNTIYF,TGTGCCAGCCGCTCACAGGGGGCCGTTAACACCATATATTTT
-,TRBJ2-6,TRBV19,-,CASSMGASGANVLTF,TGTGCCAGTAGTATGGGGGCCTCTGGGGCCAACGTCCTGACTTTC
TRBD2,TRBJ2-5,TRBV7-9,-,CASSPRAGGLTETQYF,TGTGCCAGCAGTCCGCGGGCGGGGGGGCTTACGGAGACCCAGTACTTC
-,TRBJ1-5,TRBV19,once,CASSPQVHQPQHF,TGTGCCAGTAGTCCTCAGGTGCATCAGCCCCAGCATTTT
-,TRBJ2-7,TRBV30,-,CAFPLALGRYEQYF,TGTGCCTTCCCCCTGGCCTTAGGGAGGTACGAGCAGTACTTC
-,TRBJ2-1,TRBV9,-,CASSVVRGGSYNEQFF,TGTGCCAGCAGCGTAGTTCGGGGAGGCTCCTACAATGAGCAGTTCTTC
TRBD1,TRBJ2-4,TRBV25-1,-,CASSRQGVDIQYF,TGTGCCAGCAGCCGACAGGGTGTGGACATTCAGTACTTC
TRBD2,TRBJ2-3,TRBV5-1,few,CASSLVASGDTDTQYF,TGCGCCAGCAGCTTAGTGGCTAGCGGGGACACAGATACGCAGTATTTT
-,TRBJ2-1,TRBV6-5,-,CASSYEGQAEQFF,TGTGCCAGCAGTTACGAGGGTCAGGCCGAGCAGTTCTTC
-,TRBJ1-2,TRBV3-1/TRBV3-2,-,CASSQAATGDYGYTF,TGTGCCAGCAGCCAGGCCGCAACAGGAGACTATGGCTACACCTTC
-,TRBJ2-3,TRBV21-1,-,CASSKKRDRGGTDTQYF,TGTGCCAGCAGCAAAAAAAGGGACAGGGGGGGGACAGATACGCAGTATTTT
-,TRBJ2-5,TRBV20-1,-,CSASGPRQETQYF,TGCAGTGCTAGTGGGCCACGCCAAGAGACCCAGTACTTC
TRBD1,TRBJ1-6,TRBV4-1,-,CASSRNRGLRSPLHF,TGCGCCAGCAGCCGCAACAGGGGACTGCGGTCACCCCTCCACTTT
-,TRBJ2-1,TRBV27,-,CASSFGGIPYNEQFF,TGTGCCAGCAGTTTCGGGGGTATACCATACAATGAGCAGTTCTTC
TRBD2,TRBJ2-1,TRBV5-1,-,CATGAGGSSYNEQFF,TGCGCCACCGGTGCGGGGGGTTCCTCCTACAATGAGCAGTTCTTC